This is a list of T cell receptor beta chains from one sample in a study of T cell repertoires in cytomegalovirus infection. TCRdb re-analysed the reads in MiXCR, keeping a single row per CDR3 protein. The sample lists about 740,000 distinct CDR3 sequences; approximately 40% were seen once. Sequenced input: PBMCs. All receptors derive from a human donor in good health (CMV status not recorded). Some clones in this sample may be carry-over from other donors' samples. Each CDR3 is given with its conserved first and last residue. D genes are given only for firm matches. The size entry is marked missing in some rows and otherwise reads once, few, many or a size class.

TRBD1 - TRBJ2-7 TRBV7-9 CASSLPRDRPSEQYF TGTGCCAGCAGCTTACCGCGGGACAGGCCGAGTGAGCAGTACTTC
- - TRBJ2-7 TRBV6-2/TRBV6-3 CASVGLFESYEQYF TGTGCCAGCGTTGGACTTTTTGAGTCCTACGAGCAGTACTTC
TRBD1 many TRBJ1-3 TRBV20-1 CSASPDRAPREENTIYF TGCAGTGCTAGCCCAGACAGGGCACCCCGAGAGGAAAACACCATATATTTT
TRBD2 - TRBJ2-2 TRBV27 CASSTRQRGRAGELFF TGTGCCAGCAGTACGCGACAGCGGGGGAGGGCCGGGGAGCTGTTTTTT
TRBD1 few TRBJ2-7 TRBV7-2 CASSLRQGDSYEQYF TGTGCCAGCAGCCTCCGACAGGGGGACTCCTACGAGCAGTACTTC
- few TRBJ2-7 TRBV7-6 CASSLARGDEQYF TGTGCTAGCAGTTTAGCCAGGGGGGACGAGCAGTACTTC
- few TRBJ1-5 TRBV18 CASSPGSQANQPQHF TGTGCCAGCTCACCAGGGTCACAGGCAAATCAGCCCCAGCATTTT
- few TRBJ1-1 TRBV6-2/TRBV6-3 CASSYGGLDTEAFF TGTGCCAGCAGTTACGGGGGTTTGGACACTGAAGCTTTCTTT
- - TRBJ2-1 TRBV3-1 CASSQDGARHEQFF TGTGCCAGCAGCCAAGATGGGGCCCGCCATGAGCAGTTCTTC
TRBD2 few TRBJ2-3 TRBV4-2 CASSQGTSGRDTQYF TGTGCCAGCAGCCAAGGGACTAGCGGGAGAGATACGCAGTATTTT
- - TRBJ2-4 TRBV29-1 CSVEIGHAGDIQYF TGCAGCGTAGAGATTGGACACGCCGGGGACATTCAGTACTTC
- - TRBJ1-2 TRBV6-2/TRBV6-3 CASTTANYGYTF TGTGCCAGCACTACAGCGAACTATGGCTACACCTTC
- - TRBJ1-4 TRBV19 CASSTTGKLFF TGTGCCAGTAGCACGACCGGGAAACTGTTTTTT
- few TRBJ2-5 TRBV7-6 CASSLARPGRRETQYF TGTGCCAGCAGCTTAGCGAGGCCAGGGCGGCGAGAGACCCAGTACTTC
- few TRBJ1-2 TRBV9 CASSVRPEINYGYTF TGTGCCAGCAGCGTAAGACCCGAAATAAACTATGGCTACACCTTC
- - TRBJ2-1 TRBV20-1 CSASDLREYNEQFF TGCAGTGCTTCGGACTTGCGGGAATACAATGAGCAGTTCTTC